A selection of T cell receptor beta chains follows, all from one sample in a study of cytomegalovirus exposure and HLA in healthy donors. Only in-frame clones appear in the TCRdb table, and some are missing; sequencing was by immunoSEQ multiplex PCR. This sample's table reports tens of thousands of clones. Sequenced input: PBMCs. These receptors were collected from a young man in good health and CMV-seropositive. CDR3s include the opening cysteine and the closing phenylalanine or tryptophan. Fields, in order: CDR3 length, J gene, V gene, D gene, CDR3 DNA, CDR3 protein. The D gene is left open where the match is weak.

len: 17; j_gene: TRBJ2-3; v_gene: TRBV2; d_gene: TRBD2; CDR3nt: TGTGCCAGCACTTCCGGGACTAGCGGGGGGGCAACAGATACGCAGTATTTT; CDR3aa: CASTSGTSGGATDTQYF
len: 15; j_gene: TRBJ2-7; v_gene: TRBV4-2; d_gene: .; CDR3nt: TGTGCCAGCAGCCAAGAGGCGGGGCCCTCCTACGAGCAGTACTTC; CDR3aa: CASSQEAGPSYEQYF
len: 13; j_gene: TRBJ1-2; v_gene: TRBV30; d_gene: .; CDR3nt: TGTGCCTGGAGTGTAAGGCGCACGGGGGGCTACACCTTC; CDR3aa: CAWSVRRTGGYTF
len: 15; j_gene: TRBJ2-6; v_gene: TRBV6-5; d_gene: TRBD1; CDR3nt: TGTGCCAGCAGTTGGACAGGGGTTGGGGCCAACGTCCTGACTTTC; CDR3aa: CASSWTGVGANVLTF
len: 18; j_gene: TRBJ1-5; v_gene: TRBV7-9; d_gene: TRBD1; CDR3nt: TGTGCCAGCAGCTTAGCGAACCCGGGGACAGGGGGCTGGGGACCCCAGCATTTT; CDR3aa: CASSLANPGTGGWGPQHF
len: 14; j_gene: TRBJ1-5; v_gene: TRBV19; d_gene: TRBD1; CDR3nt: TGTGCCAGTGTCCCGAGGGGGCTTGGACAGCCCCAGCATTTT; CDR3aa: CASVPRGLGQPQHF
len: 16; j_gene: TRBJ2-3; v_gene: TRBV14; d_gene: .; CDR3nt: TGTGCCAGCAGCCAAGAATCTGCGGAGGTAGCCAATACGCAGTATTTT; CDR3aa: CASSQESAEVANTQYF
len: 18; j_gene: TRBJ1-5; v_gene: TRBV4-1; d_gene: TRBD1; CDR3nt: TGCGCCAGCAGCCAAGTAGCTCGGACAGGGGTTCGGAATCAGCCCCAGCATTTT; CDR3aa: CASSQVARTGVRNQPQHF
len: 18; j_gene: TRBJ2-7; v_gene: TRBV7-3; d_gene: TRBD2; CDR3nt: TGTGCCAGCAGCTTACAGGGACTAGCGGGAGTCAGGGACTACGAGCAGTACTTC; CDR3aa: CASSLQGLAGVRDYEQYF
len: 13; j_gene: TRBJ2-7; v_gene: TRBV29-1; d_gene: TRBD2; CDR3nt: TGCAGCGTGGGCGGGGGGGGATCCTACGAGCAGTACTTC; CDR3aa: CSVGGGGSYEQYF
len: 14; j_gene: TRBJ1-5; v_gene: TRBV30; d_gene: TRBD1; CDR3nt: TGTGCCTGGAGTGCGGGGACAGGGAATCAGCCCCAGCATTTT; CDR3aa: CAWSAGTGNQPQHF
len: 15; j_gene: TRBJ2-5; v_gene: TRBV7-7; d_gene: TRBD2; CDR3nt: TGTGCTAGCAGCTTACTCGGGGGGGTACAAGAGACCCAGTACTTC; CDR3aa: CASSLLGGVQETQYF
len: 11; j_gene: TRBJ2-7; v_gene: TRBV20-1; d_gene: .; CDR3nt: TGCAGTGCTAGAGATATGTACGAGCAGTACTTC; CDR3aa: CSARDMYEQYF
len: 15; j_gene: TRBJ2-2; v_gene: TRBV27; d_gene: TRBD1; CDR3nt: TGTGCCAGCAGGACGGGACAGATCTACACCGGGGAGCTGTTTTTT; CDR3aa: CASRTGQIYTGELFF
len: 16; j_gene: TRBJ2-1; v_gene: TRBV11-2; d_gene: TRBD2; CDR3nt: TGTGCCAGCAGCTTACGACTAGCGGGAGGCAGGGATGAGCAGTTCTTC; CDR3aa: CASSLRLAGGRDEQFF
len: 13; j_gene: TRBJ2-5; v_gene: TRBV4-1; d_gene: TRBD1; CDR3nt: TGCGCCAGCAGGCAAACAGGGGAAAGGCCCCAGTACTTC; CDR3aa: CASRQTGERPQYF
len: 16; j_gene: TRBJ2-1; v_gene: TRBV5-1; d_gene: .; CDR3nt: TGCGCCAGCAGTCCCAGGGGGGCAGCCGGGAACAATGAGCAGTTCTTC; CDR3aa: CASSPRGAAGNNEQFF
len: 12; j_gene: TRBJ1-2; v_gene: TRBV29-1; d_gene: TRBD1; CDR3nt: TGCAGCGTTGACGGACAGGGCTATGGCTACACCTTC; CDR3aa: CSVDGQGYGYTF
len: 21; j_gene: TRBJ2-1; v_gene: TRBV10-1; d_gene: TRBD1; CDR3nt: TGCGCCAGCAGTGAGTTGGGACAGGAATCTCCTAAGTCGGGCTCCTACAATGAGCAGTTCTTC; CDR3aa: CASSELGQESPKSGSYNEQFF
len: 14; j_gene: TRBJ2-7; v_gene: TRBV18; d_gene: TRBD2; CDR3nt: TGTGCCAGCTCACCAGCGGGGGGGCTTTTGGAGCAGTACTTC; CDR3aa: CASSPAGGLLEQYF
len: 15; j_gene: TRBJ1-5; v_gene: TRBV7-8; d_gene: .; CDR3nt: TGTGCCAGCAGCTCGTCAGTCACGGGGGGTCAGCCCCAGCATTTT; CDR3aa: CASSSSVTGGQPQHF
len: 15; j_gene: TRBJ2-5; v_gene: TRBV19; d_gene: TRBD1; CDR3nt: TGTGCCAGTAGTCCCCGGACAGGGGGTCGAGAGACCCAGTACTTC; CDR3aa: CASSPRTGGRETQYF
len: 15; j_gene: TRBJ2-7; v_gene: TRBV7-3; d_gene: .; CDR3nt: TGTGCCAGCAGCTTAGAGGGTGGCATCGCCTACGAGCAGTACTTC; CDR3aa: CASSLEGGIAYEQYF
len: 15; j_gene: TRBJ2-4; v_gene: TRBV2; d_gene: .; CDR3nt: TGTGCCAGCAGTGAATACGCCAGAGCCAAAAACATTCAGTACTTC; CDR3aa: CASSEYARAKNIQYF
len: 13; j_gene: TRBJ2-7; v_gene: TRBV13; d_gene: .; CDR3nt: TGTGCCAGCCAGGGCTCATCGCGCTACGAGCAGTACTTC; CDR3aa: CASQGSSRYEQYF
len: 15; j_gene: TRBJ1-1; v_gene: TRBV6-6; d_gene: TRBD1; CDR3nt: TGTGCCAGCAGTGCCTCGGACAGGGTGAACACTGAAGCTTTCTTT; CDR3aa: CASSASDRVNTEAFF
len: 14; j_gene: TRBJ2-7; v_gene: TRBV6-6; d_gene: .; CDR3nt: TGTGCCAGCGCCGGCAACGGAGGCACCTACGAGCAGTACTTC; CDR3aa: CASAGNGGTYEQYF
len: 9; j_gene: TRBJ2-3; v_gene: TRBV20-1; d_gene: .; CDR3nt: TGCAGTGCTTCAGTTACGCAGTATTTT; CDR3aa: CSASVTQYF
len: 15; j_gene: TRBJ2-3; v_gene: TRBV11-2; d_gene: TRBD2; CDR3nt: TGTGCCAGCAGCTTAGGGGGGGGGAAGACAGATACGCAGTATTTT; CDR3aa: CASSLGGGKTDTQYF
len: 17; j_gene: TRBJ1-3; v_gene: TRBV19; d_gene: TRBD1; CDR3nt: TGTGCCAGTAGTACCTTCGGACAGGGATACTCTGGAAACACCATATATTTT; CDR3aa: CASSTFGQGYSGNTIYF
len: 14; j_gene: TRBJ2-7; v_gene: TRBV4-2; d_gene: .; CDR3nt: TGTGCCAGCAGCCAAGGCCAGGGTAACTACGAGCAGTACTTC; CDR3aa: CASSQGQGNYEQYF
len: 16; j_gene: TRBJ2-3; v_gene: TRBV4-1; d_gene: .; CDR3nt: TGCGCCAGCAGCCAAGAACCCCCAGGGGGCACAGATACGCAGTATTTT; CDR3aa: CASSQEPPGGTDTQYF
len: 15; j_gene: TRBJ2-3; v_gene: TRBV6-1; d_gene: TRBD2; CDR3nt: TGTGCCAGCAAGAAAGGGCGGGAGTATCCAGATACGCAGTATTTT; CDR3aa: CASKKGREYPDTQYF
len: 15; j_gene: TRBJ1-6; v_gene: TRBV6-1; d_gene: .; CDR3nt: TGTGCCAGCCTCTTGCGGGCTGCGGGTAATTCACACCTCCACTTT; CDR3aa: CASLLRAAGNSHLHF
len: 12; j_gene: TRBJ1-5; v_gene: TRBV6-5; d_gene: .; CDR3nt: TGTGCCAGCAAATCGGGCAATCAGCCCCAGCATTTT; CDR3aa: CASKSGNQPQHF
len: 15; j_gene: TRBJ1-6; v_gene: TRBV6-1; d_gene: TRBD1; CDR3nt: TGTGCCAGCAGTGATTCAGGGACAGGGGATTCACCCCTCCACTTT; CDR3aa: CASSDSGTGDSPLHF
len: 19; j_gene: TRBJ2-1; v_gene: TRBV4-2; d_gene: TRBD2; CDR3nt: TGTGCCAGCAGCCAAGAAATCGGAGAGCGGGAGGGCCTTTTAGGTTCGCAGTTCTTC; CDR3aa: CASSQEIGEREGLLGSQFF
len: 17; j_gene: TRBJ2-7; v_gene: TRBV19; d_gene: TRBD1; CDR3nt: TGTGCCAGTAGTCGAAGGTTCGGACAGGGGAAGTTCTACGAGCAGTACTTC; CDR3aa: CASSRRFGQGKFYEQYF
len: 12; j_gene: TRBJ1-1; v_gene: TRBV30; d_gene: .; CDR3nt: TGTGCCTGGAGTGACCAAGGGGCTGAAGCTTTCTTT; CDR3aa: CAWSDQGAEAFF
len: 14; j_gene: TRBJ2-1; v_gene: TRBV11-3; d_gene: .; CDR3nt: TGTGCCAGCAGCAGCCGGGACAAGCACTATGAGCAGTTCTTC; CDR3aa: CASSSRDKHYEQFF
len: 15; j_gene: TRBJ1-4; v_gene: TRBV7-9; d_gene: TRBD1; CDR3nt: TGTGCCAGCAGCGACCGGGACAGCATTAATGAAAAACTGTTTTTT; CDR3aa: CASSDRDSINEKLFF
len: 15; j_gene: TRBJ2-4; v_gene: TRBV7-9; d_gene: TRBD1; CDR3nt: TGTGCCAGCAGCCTGCGACAGGGGGCCGAAAACATTCAGTACTTC; CDR3aa: CASSLRQGAENIQYF
len: 14; j_gene: TRBJ2-7; v_gene: TRBV4-2; d_gene: .; CDR3nt: TGTGCCAGCAGCCAAGAAAGGGGGATTTACGAGCAGTACTTC; CDR3aa: CASSQERGIYEQYF
len: 17; j_gene: TRBJ2-5; v_gene: TRBV11-2; d_gene: TRBD2; CDR3nt: TGTGCCAGCAGCCCCGGGACTAGCGGGGGGGCCCGGGAGACCCAGTACTTC; CDR3aa: CASSPGTSGGARETQYF
len: 19; j_gene: TRBJ2-4; v_gene: TRBV4-2; d_gene: .; CDR3nt: TGTGCCAGCAGCCAAGAGATGTGGAGCCAAAACCCCAAGTGGAACATTCAGTACTTC; CDR3aa: CASSQEMWSQNPKWNIQYF
len: 16; j_gene: TRBJ2-1; v_gene: TRBV5-6; d_gene: .; CDR3nt: TGTGCCAGCAGCCTCGACTGGCACCCGACGGGGAATGAGCAGTTCTTC; CDR3aa: CASSLDWHPTGNEQFF
len: 15; j_gene: TRBJ2-1; v_gene: TRBV15; d_gene: TRBD1; CDR3nt: TGTGCCACCAGCCAAGGGACAGGGAGGGGGAATGAGCAGTTCTTC; CDR3aa: CATSQGTGRGNEQFF
len: 12; j_gene: TRBJ1-2; v_gene: TRBV7-2; d_gene: .; CDR3nt: TGTGCCAGCAGCTTGGGAGGTGACGGCTACACCTTC; CDR3aa: CASSLGGDGYTF
len: 14; j_gene: TRBJ2-7; v_gene: TRBV5-6; d_gene: .; CDR3nt: TGTGCCAGCAGCCTCGACCAGAGGGCCTACGAGCAGTACTTC; CDR3aa: CASSLDQRAYEQYF
len: 17; j_gene: TRBJ1-1; v_gene: TRBV6-1; d_gene: TRBD1; CDR3nt: TGTGCCAGCAGTGACCTGGGGGTTGGACAGGGTGGGACTGAAGCTTTCTTT; CDR3aa: CASSDLGVGQGGTEAFF
len: 19; j_gene: TRBJ2-1; v_gene: TRBV7-9; d_gene: TRBD2; CDR3nt: TGTGCCAGCAGCGGCGAGGGCAGCGGGGGATCACGATCCGACAATGAGCAGTTCTTC; CDR3aa: CASSGEGSGGSRSDNEQFF
len: 14; j_gene: TRBJ2-6; v_gene: TRBV2; d_gene: .; CDR3nt: TGTGCCAGCAGTGGGAGGTCTGGGGCCAACGTCCTGACTTTC; CDR3aa: CASSGRSGANVLTF
len: 15; j_gene: TRBJ2-1; v_gene: TRBV7-9; d_gene: .; CDR3nt: TGTGCCAGCAGCTCCCGGGGTACCTCCTACAATGAGCAGTTCTTC; CDR3aa: CASSSRGTSYNEQFF
len: 16; j_gene: TRBJ2-1; v_gene: TRBV7-8; d_gene: TRBD1; CDR3nt: TGTGCCAGCAGCCCCCGCCGGGACAGGGGTCTTGATGAGCAGTTCTTC; CDR3aa: CASSPRRDRGLDEQFF
len: 12; j_gene: TRBJ2-7; v_gene: TRBV5-1; d_gene: .; CDR3nt: TGCGCCAGCAGCCCTCGGAGGAACGAGCAGTACTTC; CDR3aa: CASSPRRNEQYF
len: 15; j_gene: TRBJ2-3; v_gene: TRBV6-1; d_gene: TRBD1; CDR3nt: TGTGCCAGCAGTGAAGCTCAGACAGGGGCAGATACGCAGTATTTT; CDR3aa: CASSEAQTGADTQYF
len: 14; j_gene: TRBJ2-2; v_gene: TRBV12-5; d_gene: .; CDR3nt: TGTGCTAGTGGTTTGAACAGGGACACCGGGGAGCTGTTTTTT; CDR3aa: CASGLNRDTGELFF
len: 14; j_gene: TRBJ2-7; v_gene: TRBV7-3; d_gene: .; CDR3nt: TGTGCCAGCAGCTTCAGCGGGTCCTCCTACGAGCAGTACTTC; CDR3aa: CASSFSGSSYEQYF